This TCR beta chain was found in a study of siplizumab effects on memory and regulatory T cells. Some clones are missing from TCRdb's copy, which holds only in-frame ones; the method was immunoSEQ multiplex PCR. This sample has about 87,000 clones, with around 94% found just once. V was clipped by 2 bases and J by 4 bases; unmatched bases: 2. This CDR3 has 14 amino acids. Germline values: CDR1 SGHKS, CDR2 YYEKEE (reference sequence). The clonotype comes from a human donor in good health. V usage is TRBV5-5 and J usage is TRBJ1-1; 10 positions match TRBD1. The specimen was non-Treg CD4+ T cells sorted from blood. The CDR3 loop is CASSFGDRGTEAFF. CDR3 DNA: TGTGCCAGCAGCTTTGGGGACAGGGGCACTGAAGCTTTCTTT. Full variable domain (outside the CDR3, taken from reference TRBV5-5 and TRBJ1-1): DAGVTQSPTHLIKTRGQQVTLRCSPISGHKSVSWYQQVLGQGPQFIFQYYEKEERGRGNFPDRFSARQFPNYSSELNVNALLLGDSALYLCASSFGDRGTEAFFGQGTRLTVV.